This TCR beta chain was retrieved from a study of molecular identifiers for immune sequencing clone quantification. In the sort, naive CD8 T cells were defined as CD8+CD4-CCR7+CD45RA+. This clonotype was picked up many times. The antigen is unknown. As previously described, bulk TCR libraries were made using listed TCR primers. TCRdb passed the PCR reads through MiXCR, listing each CDR3 protein once. The repertoire holds over 550,000 distinct CDR3 sequences, with 25% as singletons. Study-wide points: Naive cells had under 1% of molecules in clones above 20 RNA copies, effectors over 99%.

The CDR3 runs to 15 residues. Germline assignment: CDR1 MDHEN and CDR2 SYDVKM. V shed 2 bases and J shed 7 bases, with 18 bases lying between them. The chain joins TRBV28 to TRBJ2-7; no reliable D call. Material for sequencing was naive CD8+ T cells from blood, with Jurkat cell RNA spiked in. The subset denotes: FACS-sorted CD8+CD4-CCR7+CD45RA+ naive T cells. The origin of this receptor is a human donor in good health. Some libraries in this study had Jurkat cell RNA spiked in. The CDR3 DNA reads as TGTGCCAGCAGTTTACCAGAGAGGACCAACTGGGAGCAGTACTTC. This translates into CASSLPERTNWEQYF.